Each of the 28 T cell receptor beta chains below was sequenced from the same sample in a study of TIL therapy for anti-PD-1-resistant metastatic lung cancer. Sequencing used immunoSEQ v3. The protocol was immunoSEQ multiplex PCR, while the TCRdb copy is restricted to in-frame clones and leaves out a portion. Seen here are over 10,000 clones, approximately 72% observed once, and the top ten hold roughly 8.9%. Time point noted: pre-treatment sample, taken before nivolumab and TIL therapy. Tumor tissue came from excised metastases, mostly pleural nodules or supraclavicular lymph nodes. This specimen was tumor tissue, taken at baseline. The source is a woman between 25 and 80 years old with non-small cell lung cancer.

This clone turned up a few times. This chain uses TRBV7-6 with TRBJ1-2; D might be TRBD1 (5 bases). The V gene lost 1 base and the J gene lost 5 bases, with 8 bases spanning the gap. The CDR3 is 13 residues long. Per germline, CDR1 SGHVS and CDR2 FNYEAQ. CDR3 in DNA: TGTGCCAGCAGCTTAGTGGGGGAGTATGGCTACACCTTC. Its translation is CASSLVGEYGYTF.

By sample share, this clone is medium-sized. The chain carries TRBV14 and TRBJ2-1; 8 bases are a match to TRBD2. CDR1 SGHDN and CDR2 FVKESK come from the germline V gene. V trimming: 1 base; J trimming: 3 bases; junction bases outside the gene matches: 8. This CDR3 has 17 residues. The CDR3 sequence is CASSQGPLAGYYNEQFF. In DNA form, the CDR3 reads TGTGCCAGCAGCCAAGGCCCCCTAGCGGGTTACTACAATGAGCAGTTCTTC.

This clone was detected only a few times. This chain uses TRBV6-5 with TRBJ1-2; TRBD1 agrees at 9 bases. V lost 0 bases and J lost 8; bases outside the gene matches: 7. The CDR3 sequence is 15 residues long. Germline CDR1 and CDR2: MNHEY and SVGAGI. The CDR3, as DNA: TGTGCCAGCAGTTACTCTTCGGGACAGGGAGGCGGCTACACCTTC. Translated: CASSYSSGQGGGYTF.

The chain carries TRBV5-1 and TRBJ2-3, with D uncertain. There are 14 residues in the CDR3. Germline assignment: CDR1 SGHRS and CDR2 YFSETQ. Trimming took off 0 bases at V and 5 bases at J, with 10 bases between the two ends. CDR3 region: CASSLGAVRDTQYF. The CDR3 coding sequence is TGCGCCAGCAGCTTGGGAGCTGTGAGAGATACGCAGTATTTT.

This chain uses TRBV6-1 with TRBJ1-5; 7 bases map to TRBD1. The germline V gene has CDR1 MNHNS and CDR2 SASEGT. The CDR3 loop spans 14 amino acids. Unmatched junction bases numbered 2, after V lost 2 bases and J lost 4 bases. CDR3 sequence (DNA): TGTGCCAGCAGTGAATACAGGGGTAATCAGCCCCAGCATTTT. Translated: CASSEYRGNQPQHF.

This clone appeared a few times. This chain connects TRBV2 to TRBJ1-5; D is unresolved. Germline V lookup: CDR1 SNHLY, CDR2 FYNNEI. The CDR3 extends over 15 amino acids. Trimming removed 5 bases from V and 1 base from J, with 12 bases in between. As DNA, the CDR3 is TGTGCCAGCAGTCTGGACTTGAGCAGCAATCAGCCCCAGCATTTT. Translated, it gives CASSLDLSSNQPQHF.

This chain links TRBV18 with TRBJ2-5; 8 positions agree with TRBD1. The CDR3 length is 15 residues. J was trimmed by 4 bases and V by 3 bases; bases with no gene match: 7. The germline gives CDR1 KGHSH, CDR2 LQKENI. The CDR3 loop is CASSPLGQGRETQYF. CDR3 nucleotide sequence: TGTGCCAGCTCACCTCTTGGACAGGGAAGAGAGACCCAGTACTTC.

J is TRBJ2-7 and V is TRBV4-1, with 13 bases lining up with TRBD2. With V trimmed by 4 bases and J by 5 bases, 8 bases remained unmatched. CDR3 length: 16 residues. Germline CDR1 is MGHRA and CDR2 is YSYEKL. The CDR3 protein is CASSRQLAGGYHEQYF. The DNA for the CDR3 is TGCGCCAGCAGCCGCCAACTAGCGGGGGGGTACCACGAGCAGTACTTC.

The gene calls are TRBV7-6 and TRBJ2-5; 7 nucleotides match TRBD1. The CDR3 covers 15 residues. Trimming cost V 5 bases and J 1 base; bases outside gene matches: 7. Germline assignment: CDR1 SGHVS and CDR2 FNYEAQ. The CDR3 is CASSPNPGGQETQYF. CDR3 DNA: TGTGCCAGCAGCCCAAATCCAGGGGGCCAAGAGACCCAGTACTTC.

The chain couples TRBV7-9 to TRBJ1-4; a weak D match, TRBD1 (6 bases). V lost 4 bases to trimming and J lost 4 bases, with 10 bases between them. CDR1 is SEHNR and CDR2 is FQNEAQ in the germline V gene (reference sequence). CDR3 size: 14 residues. The CDR3 loop is CASSSRGSNEKLFF. CDR3 nucleotide sequence: TGTGCCAGCAGCTCAAGGGGGAGTAATGAAAAACTGTTTTTT.

This clone was recorded once. The gene calls are TRBV5-4 and TRBJ1-6; D uncertain. The V end lost 0 bases, the J end lost 7 bases, and 11 bases lay between the germline ends. CDR1 and CDR2 (germline): SGHNT, YYREEE (reference sequence). This CDR3 has 15 amino acids. In DNA form, the CDR3 reads TGTGCCAGCAGCTTGGGGGTTGCGAGCAATTCACCCCTCCACTTT. Protein: CASSLGVASNSPLHF.

The V gene is TRBV6-4, the J gene TRBJ1-2; D not resolved. Germline V gene data show CDR1 as MRHNA and CDR2 as SNTAGT. Trimming shortened V by 6 bases and J by 2 bases, and 13 bases separated the two germline ends. The CDR3 runs 14 residues. In DNA, the CDR3 is TGTGCCAGCAGCCGAGACGCGGGCAACTATGGCTACACCTTC. It translates to CASSRDAGNYGYTF.

Judged by abundance, this clone is medium-sized. The chain links TRBV7-9 to TRBJ2-7; 7 bases match TRBD1. Germline loops: CDR1 SEHNR, CDR2 FQNEAQ (reference sequence). The CDR3 is 13 residues long. The V and J ends lost 4 bases and 2 bases, in that order; junction bases with no gene match: 2. The CDR3 reads CASSYGQAYEQYF. CDR3 bases: TGTGCCAGCAGCTATGGACAGGCCTACGAGCAGTACTTC.

This clone was recorded a few times. The V gene is TRBV4-2, the J gene TRBJ2-7; TRBD1 agrees at 7 bases. This CDR3 is built from 15 residues. CDR1 is LGHNA, CDR2 YNFKEQ, per germline. V shed 0 bases and J 3 bases; nucleotides not matched to a gene: 5. The CDR3 bases are TGTGCCAGCAGCCAAGATCGGGGACAGTTCTACGAGCAGTACTTC. This translates into CASSQDRGQFYEQYF.

The gene calls are TRBV27 and TRBJ1-1, with 7 bases fitting TRBD1. V shed 2 bases and J 5 bases; nucleotides not matched to a gene: 5. Looked up from germline, CDR1 is MNHEY and CDR2 is SMNVEV (reference sequence). There are 14 residues in the CDR3. The CDR3 loop reads CASSLRSGGTEAFF. CDR3 bases: TGTGCCAGCAGTTTACGATCAGGGGGAACTGAAGCTTTCTTT.

The chain links TRBV5-6 to TRBJ2-1, with 11 bases fitting TRBD2. Germline V gene lookup returns CDR1 SGHDT and CDR2 YYEEEE. V lost 0 bases and J lost 8; bases outside the gene matches: 10. This CDR3 has 17 residues. The CDR3 reads CASSLVTSGSGLHEQFF. The CDR3, as DNA: TGTGCCAGCAGCTTGGTTACTAGCGGGAGTGGCCTCCATGAGCAGTTCTTC.

The CDR3 bases are TGCGCCAGCAGCTTGGCAGGAAATAATGAAAAACTGTTTTTT. This gives the protein CASSLAGNNEKLFF. V usage is TRBV5-1 and J usage is TRBJ1-4; D is ambiguous. V dropped 0 bases and J dropped 4 bases, with 7 bases sitting between them. The CDR3 extends over 14 amino acids. In germline, CDR1 is SGHRS, CDR2 YFSETQ. The full variable domain, its missing parts supplied by reference TRBV5-1 and TRBJ1-4, is KAGVTQTPRYLIKTRGQQVTLSCSPISGHRSVSWYQQTPGQGLQFLFEYFSETQRNKGNFPGRFSGRQFSNSRSEMNVSTLELGDSALYLCASSLAGNNEKLFFGSGTQLSVL.

This clone was observed a handful of times. This sequence joins TRBV11-2 and TRBJ1-1, with D perhaps matching TRBD1 (6 bases). Germline lookup yields CDR1 SGHAT and CDR2 FQNNGV. The germline V and J ends were trimmed by 4 bases and 5 bases, with 14 bases remaining between them. The CDR3 totals 14 residues. The CDR3 bases are TGTGCCAGCAGCTACGACCGGGACACGACTGAAGCTTTCTTT. It codes for CASSYDRDTTEAFF.

This chain joins TRBV5-6 and TRBJ1-3, with unresolved D. V was cut by 1 base and J by 0 bases, with 5 bases left in between. This CDR3 is built from 14 residues. Germline-derived CDR1 and CDR2 are SGHDT and YYEEEE. CDR3 sequence reads: CASSLQFSGNTIYF. The CDR3 region has the DNA TGTGCCAGCAGCTTGCAATTCTCTGGAAACACCATATATTTT.

V and J are TRBV5-6 and TRBJ2-3, with 10 nucleotides matching TRBD2. The CDR3 loop spans 17 amino acids. The V gene's germline CDR1 is SGHDT and CDR2 YYEEEE. J lost 3 bases, V lost 3 bases, and 10 bases had no gene match. The CDR3 spells CASSSIRAGGRTDTQYF. CDR3 nucleotide sequence: TGTGCCAGCAGCTCGATTAGAGCGGGGGGGCGTACAGATACGCAGTATTTT.

In its sample, this clone was seen a few times. CDR3 nucleotide sequence: TGTGCCAGCAGCCCTCAGCTCTCTGGAAACACCATATATTTT. This translates into CASSPQLSGNTIYF. The chain recombines TRBV6-5 with TRBJ1-3; D is unresolved. The CDR3 is made up of 14 amino acids. Germline V gene sequence: CDR1 MNHEY, CDR2 SVGAGI. The V and J ends lost 6 bases and 0 bases respectively, with 9 bases between them.

The CDR3 reads CATGLAGDEGTQYF. The CDR3 DNA reads as TGTGCCACCGGACTAGCGGGAGACGAGGGTACGCAGTATTTT. The rearrangement uses TRBV10-3 and TRBJ2-3, with 13 bases matching TRBD2. The CDR3 has 14 amino acids. Germline loops: CDR1 ENHRY, CDR2 SYGVKD. Trimming at V came to 10 bases and at J to 8 bases, leaving 9 bases not matched to a gene.

The genes are TRBV28 and TRBJ1-5; a possible D gene is TRBD1 (6 bases). Germline values: CDR1 MDHEN, CDR2 SYDVKM. V lost 5 bases, J lost 6 bases, and 11 bases lay in between. The CDR3 totals 13 residues. CDR3 region: CASSNQGSQPQHF. In DNA, the CDR3 is TGTGCCAGCAGTAACCAGGGGTCTCAGCCCCAGCATTTT.

The chain couples TRBV28 to TRBJ2-1, with D hard to call. The CDR3 consists of 11 residues. Germline V gives CDR1 MDHEN, CDR2 SYDVKM. V was cut by 4 bases and J by 5 bases, with 3 bases left in between. CDR3 loop: CASSYNNEQFF. CDR3 in DNA: TGTGCCAGCAGTTATAACAATGAGCAGTTCTTC.

The chain carries TRBV19 and TRBJ2-1, with a weak D call TRBD1 (5 bases). Trimming removed 8 bases from V and 4 bases from J, with 12 bases in between. Germline loops: CDR1 LNHDA, CDR2 SQIVND (reference sequence). The CDR3 is made up of 13 amino acids. The DNA for the CDR3 is TGTGCCAGTCATAAAGGGGATTACAATGAGCAGTTCTTC. It codes for CASHKGDYNEQFF.

V usage is TRBV7-2 and J usage is TRBJ1-6; 11 bases align to TRBD1. From germline, CDR1 is SGHTA and CDR2 FQGNSA. The CDR3 has 17 amino acids. The junction had 9 bases not matched to a gene; V was cut back by 2 bases and J by 9 bases. The CDR3 loop is CASSLTGQGAGGSPLHF. CDR3 in DNA: TGTGCCAGCAGCTTAACCGGACAGGGGGCCGGAGGTTCACCCCTCCACTTT.

V gene TRBV5-1 combines with J gene TRBJ1-2; 10 bases map to TRBD1. The V segment lost 4 bases and the J segment 6 bases; nucleotides outside the gene matches: 6. Germline CDR1 SGHRS, CDR2 YFSETQ. CDR3 length: 14 amino acids. In DNA form, the CDR3 reads TGCGCCAGCAGCCTAGGACAGGGGGTAGATGGCTACACCTTC. This gives the protein CASSLGQGVDGYTF.

The V call is TRBV6-5, the J call TRBJ2-5, with 8 positions matching TRBD1. This CDR3 spans 14 amino acids. Germline V lookup: CDR1 MNHEY, CDR2 SVGAGI. The ends lost 6 bases at V and 4 bases at J; junction bases unmatched: 7. The CDR3 DNA follows: TGTGCCAGCAGACGGACAGGGCGGGGAGAGACCCAGTACTTC. It specifies CASRRTGRGETQYF.